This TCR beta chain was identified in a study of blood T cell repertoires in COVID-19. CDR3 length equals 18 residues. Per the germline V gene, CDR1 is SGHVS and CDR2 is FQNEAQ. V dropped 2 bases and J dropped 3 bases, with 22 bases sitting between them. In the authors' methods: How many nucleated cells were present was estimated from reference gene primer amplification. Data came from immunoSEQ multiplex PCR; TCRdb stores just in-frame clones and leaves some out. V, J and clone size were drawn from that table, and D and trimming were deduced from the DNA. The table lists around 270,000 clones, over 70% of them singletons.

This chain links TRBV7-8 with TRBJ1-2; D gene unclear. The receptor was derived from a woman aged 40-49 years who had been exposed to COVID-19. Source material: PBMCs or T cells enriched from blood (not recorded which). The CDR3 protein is CASSLRTRTRFEYYGYTF. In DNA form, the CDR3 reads TGTGCCAGCAGCTTACGTACCAGGACTCGCTTTGAATACTATGGCTACACCTTC.